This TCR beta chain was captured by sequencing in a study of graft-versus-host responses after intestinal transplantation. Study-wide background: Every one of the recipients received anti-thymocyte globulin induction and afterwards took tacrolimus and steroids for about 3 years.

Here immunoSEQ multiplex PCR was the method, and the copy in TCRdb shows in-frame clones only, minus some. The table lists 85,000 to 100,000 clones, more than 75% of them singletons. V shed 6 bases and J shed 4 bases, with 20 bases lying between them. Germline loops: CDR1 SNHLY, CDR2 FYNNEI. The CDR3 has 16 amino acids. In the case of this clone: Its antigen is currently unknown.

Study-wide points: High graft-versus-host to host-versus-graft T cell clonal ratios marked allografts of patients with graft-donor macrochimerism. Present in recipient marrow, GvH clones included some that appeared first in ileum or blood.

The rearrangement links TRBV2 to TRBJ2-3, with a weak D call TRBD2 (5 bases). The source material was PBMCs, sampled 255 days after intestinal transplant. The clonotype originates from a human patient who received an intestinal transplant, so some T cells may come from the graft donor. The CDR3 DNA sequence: TGTGCCAGCAGCGGTCTTACGGGGAATCAGGCAGATACGCAGTATTTT. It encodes CASSGLTGNQADTQYF.